Following are 30 T cell receptor beta chains from one sample sequenced in a study of shared clonotypes between healthy human individuals. Libraries were prepared by immunoSEQ multiplex PCR; TCRdb keeps only in-frame clonotypes and omits some of them. The sample includes about 2.4 million clones, approximately 94% of them seen just once. What was sequenced was naive CD4+ T cells from PBMCs. As to subset: CD45RA+ positively selected. Receptor source: a man aged 18 to 30 in good health. Some clones in this sample may be carry-over from other donors' samples.

This clone appeared once. The V call is TRBV30, the J call TRBJ2-7; TRBD1 aligns across 8 bases. The J segment lost 0 bases and the V segment lost 5 bases, leaving 3 bases of the junction unmatched. CDR1 and CDR2 from the germline V gene are GTSNPN and SVGIG (reference sequence). This CDR3 comprises 13 residues. CDR3 region: CAWQGTGSYEQYF. The CDR3 bases are TGTGCCTGGCAAGGGACAGGCTCCTACGAGCAGTACTTC.

The V and J genes are TRBV14 and TRBJ2-7; perhaps TRBD2 as D (6 bases). Trimming pared 4 bases from V and 4 bases from J, leaving 11 bases between. CDR1 and CDR2 from the germline V gene are SGHDN and FVKESK. This CDR3 comprises 13 residues. The CDR3 bases are TGTGCCAGCAGCCCGGGACTTCAGTACGAGCAGTACTTC. This gives the protein CASSPGLQYEQYF.

This sequence joins TRBV28 and TRBJ1-3; D might be TRBD1 (5 bases). This CDR3 has 14 residues. In germline, CDR1 is MDHEN, CDR2 SYDVKM. V gave up 6 bases and J gave up 8 bases, with 17 bases separating them. Written as DNA, the CDR3 is TGTGCCAGCAGCTCTAGGGGAGGGGTACACACCATATATTTT. Its translation: CASSSRGGVHTIYF.

The rearrangement uses TRBV2 and TRBJ1-1, with TRBD1 identical over 12 bases. V lost 6 bases, J lost 5 bases, and 10 bases stayed unmatched. CDR1 is SNHLY, CDR2 FYNNEI, per germline. The CDR3 extends over 16 amino acids. The CDR3 region has the DNA TGTGCCAGCAGGAAGCGGGACAGGGGGCATAGGACTGAAGCTTTCTTT. It encodes CASRKRDRGHRTEAFF.

The J gene is TRBJ2-7, the V gene TRBV27, with 7 bases fitting TRBD2. V lost 3 bases, J lost 0 bases, and 17 bases stayed unmatched. This CDR3 is 19 amino acids long. The germline V gene has CDR1 MNHEY and CDR2 SMNVEV (reference sequence). The CDR3 DNA is TGTGCCAGCAGTTTGGAATATCCCATGATAGCGGGCACCTCCTACGAGCAGTACTTC. It translates to CASSLEYPMIAGTSYEQYF.

V and J are TRBV18 and TRBJ2-1; TRBD1 matches at 8 bases. Per germline, CDR1 KGHSH and CDR2 LQKENI. The junction had 9 bases not matched to a gene; V was cut back by 6 bases and J by 5 bases. The CDR3 runs to 15 residues. CDR3 bases: TGTGCCAGCTCGCGGACAGGGTTTCGCGACAATGAGCAGTTCTTC. The encoded protein is CASSRTGFRDNEQFF. Variable domain in full (rest from reference TRBV18 and TRBJ2-1): NAGVMQNPRHLVRRRGQEARLRCSPMKGHSHVYWYRQLPEEGLKFMVYLQKENIIDESGMPKERFSAEFPKEGPSILRIQQVVRGDSAAYFCASSRTGFRDNEQFFGPGTRLTVL.

For the CDR3, the DNA is TGCGCCAGCAGCCGCCAATCTAACAGGGAGAACACTGAAGCTTTCTTT. Its protein is CASSRQSNRENTEAFF. The V and J genes are TRBV5-1 and TRBJ1-1; D is perhaps TRBD1 (6 bases). The CDR3 spans 16 residues. V gave up 4 bases and J gave up 1 base, with 17 bases separating them. CDR1 is SGHRS, CDR2 YFSETQ, per germline.

V gene TRBV19 combines with J gene TRBJ2-3; D ambiguous. V dropped 4 bases and J dropped 5 bases, with 16 bases sitting between them. The CDR3 is made up of 15 amino acids. Germline CDR1 is LNHDA and CDR2 is SQIVND (reference sequence). CDR3 sequence reads: CASSTRTPYRDTQYF. The CDR3 DNA is TGTGCCAGTAGTACCCGGACCCCATACAGAGATACGCAGTATTTT.

This chain joins TRBV27 and TRBJ2-2, with D perhaps TRBD1 (5 bases). Trimming pared 3 bases from V and 1 base from J, leaving 12 bases between. The CDR3 has 16 residues. Germline V CDR1 and CDR2: MNHEY, SMNVEV (reference sequence). As DNA, the CDR3 is TGTGCCAGCAGTTTGGGGCGCTTCAGGAACACCGGGGAGCTGTTTTTT. It is translated as CASSLGRFRNTGELFF.

This clone appeared a few times. The chain links TRBV16 to TRBJ1-2; D not certain. The CDR3 extends over 13 amino acids. V lost 2 bases and J lost 5, with 9 bases in between. CDR1 and CDR2 from the germline V gene are KGHSY and FQNENV. CDR3 amino acids: CASSQAGEYGYTF. CDR3 bases: TGTGCCAGCAGCCAAGCTGGGGAGTATGGCTACACCTTC.

The rearrangement links TRBV7-3 to TRBJ1-1, with D unclear. Germline loops: CDR1 SGHTA, CDR2 FQGTGA. This CDR3 contains 13 residues. Trimming took 0 bases from V and 2 from J, leaving 4 bases between them. CDR3 DNA: TGTGCCAGCAGCTTAACGATAAACACTGAAGCTTTCTTT. Encoded protein: CASSLTINTEAFF. Full variable domain (rest looked up from reference TRBV7-3 and TRBJ1-1): GAGVSQTPSNKVTEKGKYVELRCDPISGHTALYWYRQSLGQGPEFLIYFQGTGAADDSGLPNDRFFAVRPEGSVSTLKIQRTERGDSAVYLCASSLTINTEAFFGQGTRLTVV.

The chain couples TRBV11-2 to TRBJ2-1; D is possibly TRBD2 (5 bases). Trimming removed 1 base from V and 6 bases from J, with 16 bases in between. The CDR3 spans 16 residues. Germline CDR1 reads SGHAT; CDR2 reads FQNNGV. CDR3 sequence reads: CASSLVAAAPSNEQFF. CDR3 bases: TGTGCCAGCAGCTTAGTAGCAGCGGCCCCCTCCAATGAGCAGTTCTTC.

The rearrangement links TRBV7-2 to TRBJ2-3, with no clear D. Deletions cut 2 bases from V and 6 bases from J, with 18 bases between. The CDR3 extends over 16 amino acids. The germline CDR1 and CDR2 sequences are SGHTA and FQGNSA. In DNA form, the CDR3 reads TGTGCCAGCAGCTTATTTGTCCAGACCCATTCCGATACGCAGTATTTT. Amino acids: CASSLFVQTHSDTQYF.

The J gene is TRBJ2-5, the V gene TRBV5-4, with 7 bases fitting TRBD2. J gave up 0 bases and V 0 bases, and 5 bases lay outside the gene matches. Germline-derived CDR1 and CDR2 are SGHNT and YYREEE (reference sequence). CDR3 length: 16 residues. CDR3 DNA sequence: TGTGCCAGCAGCTTGGTTGCGGGGGTGTACCAAGAGACCCAGTACTTC. Protein product: CASSLVAGVYQETQYF. Full variable domain (missing parts from reference TRBV5-4 and TRBJ2-5): ETGVTQSPTHLIKTRGQQVTLRCSSQSGHNTVSWYQQALGQGPQFIFQYYREEENGRGNFPPRFSGLQFPNYSSELNVNALELDDSALYLCASSLVAGVYQETQYFGPGTRLLVL.

This chain joins TRBV2 and TRBJ2-3; a weak D match, TRBD2 (5 bases). The CDR3 consists of 15 residues. Germline V lookup: CDR1 SNHLY, CDR2 FYNNEI. The V and J ends lost 2 bases and 0 bases respectively, with 9 bases between them. The CDR3 sequence: CASSELRASTDTQYF. The CDR3 region has the DNA TGTGCCAGCAGTGAATTGCGGGCTAGCACAGATACGCAGTATTTT.

The genes are TRBV10-3 and TRBJ2-3, with D uncertain. The CDR3 has 12 residues. V lost 2 bases, J lost 4 bases, and 4 bases lay in between. The germline V gene has CDR1 ENHRY and CDR2 SYGVKD. In DNA form, the CDR3 reads TGTGCCATCAGTGAGGGGTCAGATACGCAGTATTTT. This encodes CAISEGSDTQYF.

The chain recombines TRBV11-2 with TRBJ2-3; 10 bases are shared with TRBD2. The germline V gene has CDR1 SGHAT and CDR2 FQNNGV. This CDR3 is 17 amino acids long. The V segment lost 5 bases and the J segment 0 bases; nucleotides outside the gene matches: 8. The CDR3 loop reads CASSPTSGPYSTDTQYF. In DNA, the CDR3 is TGTGCCAGCAGCCCGACTAGCGGGCCCTACAGCACAGATACGCAGTATTTT.

This chain links TRBV2 with TRBJ1-2; 7 bases match TRBD1. The CDR3 loop spans 11 amino acids. Germline V lookup: CDR1 SNHLY, CDR2 FYNNEI. The ends lost 9 bases at V and 8 bases at J; junction bases unmatched: 6. The CDR3 DNA follows: TGTGCCAGTTCACAGGGACAGGGCTACACCTTC. Translated, it gives CASSQGQGYTF.

The sample holds a few counts of this clone. This sequence joins TRBV2 and TRBJ1-5; 12 nucleotides line up with TRBD1. The germline V gene encodes CDR1 SNHLY and CDR2 FYNNEI. V trimming: 4 bases; J trimming: 6 bases; junction bases outside the gene matches: 4. The CDR3 totals 15 residues. CDR3 DNA sequence: TGTGCCAGCAGTGTGGGGACAGGGGGCGGTCAGCCCCAGCATTTT. Protein sequence: CASSVGTGGGQPQHF.

The chain has TRBV5-4 and TRBJ1-1; no firm D call. Deletions cut 0 bases from V and 4 bases from J, with 13 bases between. Germline V gives CDR1 SGHNT, CDR2 YYREEE (reference sequence). The CDR3 has 15 amino acids. This CDR3 is CASSLAAADGTEAFF. CDR3 coding DNA: TGTGCCAGCAGCTTGGCGGCAGCCGATGGCACTGAAGCTTTCTTT.

This chain connects TRBV5-1 to TRBJ2-1; possibly TRBD1 or TRBD2 for D (5 bases each). Germline V gene data show CDR1 as SGHRS and CDR2 as YFSETQ. The CDR3 extends over 12 amino acids. V lost 4 bases to trimming and J lost 10 bases, with 12 bases between them. The chain's CDR3 is CASSGSGTEQFF. DNA for the CDR3: TGCGCCAGCAGCGGTTCCGGGACCGAGCAGTTCTTC.

The gene calls are TRBV20-1 and TRBJ2-3; weak D call: TRBD2 (5 bases). The CDR3 runs to 11 residues. Per germline, CDR1 DFQATT and CDR2 SNEGSKA (reference sequence). V dropped 6 bases and J dropped 6 bases, with 10 bases sitting between them. The DNA for the CDR3 is TGCAGTGCGAGCGGTCATGATACGCAGTATTTT. Amino acids: CSASGHDTQYF.

The chain links TRBV27 to TRBJ2-3; 7 bases align to TRBD1. The CDR3 is 15 residues long. V dropped 1 base and J dropped 2; count of bases not matched to a gene: 3. From germline, CDR1 is MNHEY and CDR2 SMNVEV (reference sequence). CDR3 residues: CASSLWDRYTDTQYF. Written as DNA, the CDR3 is TGTGCCAGCAGTTTATGGGACAGATACACAGATACGCAGTATTTT.

V gene TRBV7-3 combines with J gene TRBJ2-2; 11 nucleotides agree with TRBD2. This CDR3 region has 17 residues. The germline CDR1 and CDR2 sequences are SGHTA and FQGTGA. With 5 bases clipped from V and 4 bases from J, the junction kept 9 bases outside the gene matches. In DNA form, the CDR3 reads TGTGCCAGCAGCCCCCGACTAGCGGGACCTCGCACCGGGGAGCTGTTTTTT. The encoded protein is CASSPRLAGPRTGELFF.

The rearrangement uses TRBV7-2 and TRBJ2-7; 7 bases line up with TRBD1. Germline V gene data show CDR1 as SGHTA and CDR2 as FQGNSA. CDR3 length: 14 amino acids. The junction had 7 bases not matched to a gene; V was cut back by 7 bases and J by 1 base. CDR3 amino acids: CASNDRARSYEQYF. In DNA, the CDR3 is TGTGCCAGCAACGACAGGGCACGGTCCTACGAGCAGTACTTC.

CDR3 amino acids: CAWTGQHTGELFF. For the CDR3, the DNA is TGTGCCTGGACTGGACAGCACACCGGGGAGCTGTTTTTT. This sequence joins TRBV30 and TRBJ2-2; TRBD1 is a possible D gene (6 bases). Deletions cut 4 bases from V and 3 bases from J, with 9 bases between. Germline assignment: CDR1 GTSNPN and CDR2 SVGIG (reference sequence). This CDR3 is 13 amino acids long.

This sequence joins TRBV27 and TRBJ1-5; 7 nucleotides match TRBD1. The CDR3 has 14 amino acids. The germline gives CDR1 MNHEY, CDR2 SMNVEV (reference sequence). After removal of 5 bases from V and 6 bases from J, the junction contained 7 bases not matched to a gene. CDR3 residues: CASSPRAGGQPQHF. The CDR3 coding sequence is TGTGCCAGCAGTCCCAGGGCAGGGGGTCAGCCCCAGCATTTT.

V is TRBV12-5 and J is TRBJ2-1; the D is unclear. The CDR3 is 12 residues long. Germline V gene lookup returns CDR1 LGHNT and CDR2 FRNRAP. With 6 bases removed from V and 7 bases from J, the gap between germline ends came to 10 bases. The CDR3 DNA is TGTGCTAGTGGAAAGAACGTGAATGAGCAGTTCTTC. Protein sequence: CASGKNVNEQFF.

The rearrangement uses TRBV28 and TRBJ2-5; the D gene could be TRBD1 or TRBD2 (6 bases each). The J call may be incorrect, as the DNA end agrees better with TRBJ2-7. In germline, CDR1 is MDHEN, CDR2 SYDVKM. The CDR3 contains 17 residues. The CDR3 loop is CASSFPLGSGASYEQYF. DNA for the CDR3: TGTGCCAGCAGTTTCCCCCTTGGGTCGGGGGCCTCCTACGAGCAGTACTTC.

The rearrangement uses TRBV19 and TRBJ2-5; 12 positions match TRBD2. The CDR3 is made up of 14 amino acids. CDR1 LNHDA and CDR2 SQIVND come from the germline V gene (reference sequence). V lost 3 bases, J lost 6 bases, and 2 bases stayed unmatched. CDR3: CASSMTSGSKTQYF. CDR3 nucleotides: TGTGCCAGTAGTATGACTAGCGGGAGTAAGACCCAGTACTTC.